These 18 T cell receptor beta chains came from one sample sequenced in a study of TIL therapy for anti-PD-1-resistant metastatic lung cancer. Time point indicated: pre-treatment sample, taken before nivolumab and TIL therapy. The immunoSEQ assay was v3. TCRdb's copy holds only in-frame clones and misses some; the assay was immunoSEQ multiplex PCR. The sample has just over 20,000 clones; around 76% are singletons. This sample comprised blood, obtained at baseline. Receptors originate from a person aged 25 to 80 with non-small cell lung cancer.

The genes are TRBV30 and TRBJ2-7, with TRBD2 matching 15 bases. Trimming took 4 bases from V and 2 from J; bases not matched to a gene: 9. Germline assignment: CDR1 GTSNPN and CDR2 SVGIG (reference sequence). This CDR3 region has 17 residues. CDR3 residues: CAWKAGTSGRTAYEQYF. The CDR3 region has the DNA TGTGCCTGGAAGGCCGGGACTAGCGGGAGGACGGCCTACGAGCAGTACTTC.

The chain carries TRBV19 and TRBJ2-5, with D possibly being TRBD2 (5 bases). This CDR3 is 13 amino acids long. Trimming pared 3 bases from V and 3 bases from J, leaving 8 bases between. Looked up from germline, CDR1 is LNHDA and CDR2 is SQIVND (reference sequence). CDR3 sequence (DNA): TGTGCCAGTAGTATTAGAGCGGAAGAGACCCAGTACTTC. It encodes CASSIRAEETQYF. Complete variable domain (other parts from reference TRBV19 and TRBJ2-5): DGGITQSPKYLFRKEGQNVTLSCEQNLNHDAMYWYRQDPGQGLRLIYYSQIVNDFQKGDIAEGYSVSREKKESFPLTVTSAQKNPTAFYLCASSIRAEETQYFGPGTRLLVL.

V and J are TRBV18 and TRBJ1-2; tentative D call: TRBD1 (5 bases). Germline lookup yields CDR1 KGHSH and CDR2 LQKENI. The CDR3 covers 12 residues. Trimming left V 5 bases short and J 7 bases short, with 11 bases between. The CDR3 spells CASSAQGSGYTF. The CDR3 DNA reads TGTGCCAGCTCAGCCCAGGGTTCTGGCTACACCTTC.

The table lists this clone with a few counts. The chain is built from TRBV9 and TRBJ2-7; no clear D. The CDR3 spans 14 residues. Between the trimmed V and J ends, which lost 0 bases and 1 base, there was a span of 8 bases. Germline V CDR1 and CDR2: SGDLS, YYNGEE. The CDR3 is CASSVEQYSYEQYF. The CDR3 bases are TGTGCCAGCAGCGTAGAACAGTATTCCTACGAGCAGTACTTC.

The CDR3: CASSLAPGGRGTDTQYF. The CDR3 DNA is TGTGCCAGCAGCTTAGCCCCGGGGGGGCGCGGCACAGATACGCAGTATTTT. The J gene is TRBJ2-3, the V gene TRBV7-9; 8 bases map to TRBD2. The CDR3 has 17 residues. The trim removed 0 bases at V and 1 base at J, leaving 6 bases unmatched. Germline assignment: CDR1 SEHNR and CDR2 FQNEAQ (reference sequence).

This clone is medium-sized. This chain uses TRBV6-1 with TRBJ1-6; perhaps TRBD1 as D (5 bases). Germline CDR1 MNHNS, CDR2 SASEGT. The CDR3 covers 17 residues. The V end was cut by 0 bases, the J end by 3 bases, with 12 bases between. In nucleotides, the CDR3 is TGTGCCAGCAGTGAAGCCCTTGGCGACAGCTATAATTCACCCCTCCACTTT. Protein sequence: CASSEALGDSYNSPLHF.

This clone came up a few times. This chain connects TRBV27 to TRBJ1-6, with TRBD1 as a possible D gene (6 bases). V dropped 4 bases and J dropped 5 bases, with 18 bases sitting between them. Germline V gene data show CDR1 as MNHEY and CDR2 as SMNVEV (reference sequence). CDR3 length: 17 residues. CDR3 coding DNA: TGTGCCAGCAGTTCCGGCGGACAGATGGGTAATAATTCACCCCTCCACTTT. Amino acids: CASSSGGQMGNNSPLHF.

This clone was seen only once. The V and J genes are TRBV25-1 and TRBJ2-1; TRBD1 matches at 8 bases. The CDR3 consists of 12 residues. V lost 4 bases and J lost 12; bases outside the gene matches: 5. From germline, CDR1 is MGHDK and CDR2 SYGVNS. CDR3 protein: CASSATTGGQFF. The CDR3 nucleotides read TGTGCCAGCAGTGCTACTACAGGGGGGCAGTTCTTC.

The genes are TRBV18 and TRBJ1-2, with D unclear. The CDR3 is made up of 15 amino acids. Trimming stripped 1 base from V and 0 bases from J, with 9 bases between. The germline CDR1 and CDR2 sequences are KGHSH and LQKENI. CDR3 DNA sequence: TGTGCCAGCTCACCACTCGGGGAAACTAACTATGGCTACACCTTC. Its translation is CASSPLGETNYGYTF.

V and J are TRBV4-1 and TRBJ1-3; D gene uncertain. The V end lost 3 bases, the J end lost 4 bases, and 10 bases lay between the germline ends. The CDR3 covers 14 residues. Germline CDR1 is MGHRA and CDR2 is YSYEKL. CDR3 coding DNA: TGCGCCAGCAGCCACGCTGGGAGGGGAAACACCATATATTTT. Its protein is CASSHAGRGNTIYF.

V gene TRBV10-2 combines with J gene TRBJ2-3; the D gene is possibly TRBD1 (6 bases). Germline CDR1 WSHSY, CDR2 SAAADI. V shed 7 bases and J shed 1 base, with 15 bases lying between them. The CDR3 sequence is 15 residues long. The CDR3 coding sequence is TGCGCCAGCAAAGTTGGGGGCAGGGGCACAGATACGCAGTATTTT. It is translated as CASKVGGRGTDTQYF.

This clone was seen a handful of times. The chain combines TRBV30 with TRBJ2-2; D gene ambiguous. The length of the CDR3 is 14 residues. Looked up from germline, CDR1 is GTSNPN and CDR2 is SVGIG (reference sequence). V lost 3 bases, J lost 4 bases, and 12 bases lay in between. This CDR3 reads CAWRGPPGTGELFF. In DNA form, the CDR3 reads TGTGCCTGGAGGGGCCCCCCGGGCACCGGGGAGCTGTTTTTT.

This chain uses TRBV10-3 with TRBJ1-3; weak D call: TRBD1 (5 bases). The V end was cut by 3 bases, the J end by 0 bases, with 6 bases between. The germline gives CDR1 ENHRY, CDR2 SYGVKD. The CDR3 consists of 14 residues. The CDR3, as DNA: TGTGCCATCAGTGACAGGGCCTCTGGAAACACCATATATTTT. As protein: CAISDRASGNTIYF.

The chain is built from TRBV7-9 and TRBJ1-2; 7 positions match TRBD1. Trimming took 4 bases from V and 4 from J; bases not matched to a gene: 9. The CDR3 loop spans 15 amino acids. Germline V lookup: CDR1 SEHNR, CDR2 FQNEAQ (reference sequence). The CDR3 loop reads CASSSRTGDVYGYTF. In DNA form, the CDR3 reads TGTGCCAGCAGCTCGAGGACAGGAGACGTCTATGGCTACACCTTC. Using reference TRBV7-9 and TRBJ1-2 for the parts outside the CDR3, the full variable domain is DTGVSQNPRHKITKRGQNVTFRCDPISEHNRLYWYRQTLGQGPEFLTYFQNEAQLEKSRLLSDRFSAERPKGSFSTLEIQRTEQGDSAMYLCASSSRTGDVYGYTFGSGTRLTVV.

In its sample, this clone was seen a few times. V is TRBV2 and J is TRBJ2-5, with D unresolved. Germline V CDR1 and CDR2: SNHLY, FYNNEI. CDR3 length: 13 amino acids. V was trimmed by 7 bases and J by 4 bases, leaving 13 bases between them. CDR3 DNA: TGTGCCAGCAAATACGGGTTCGGAGAGACCCAGTACTTC. It is translated as CASKYGFGETQYF.

V gene TRBV29-1 combines with J gene TRBJ2-3, with 11 bases lining up with TRBD1. There are 14 residues in the CDR3. V was clipped by 8 bases and J by 4 bases; unmatched bases: 8. From germline, CDR1 is SQVTM and CDR2 ANQGSEA. The CDR3 loop is CSTRTGGASDTQYF. DNA for the CDR3: TGCAGCACAAGGACAGGGGGCGCCTCAGATACGCAGTATTTT.

The gene calls are TRBV5-1 and TRBJ2-7; tentative D call: TRBD2 (6 bases). Germline CDR1 SGHRS, CDR2 YFSETQ. The germline V and J ends were trimmed by 5 bases and 0 bases, with 12 bases remaining between them. CDR3 size: 14 residues. The CDR3 DNA is TGCGCCAGCAGGATCGGGAGTAACTCCTACGAGCAGTACTTC. It yields the protein CASRIGSNSYEQYF.

The gene calls are TRBV6-5 and TRBJ2-6; possible D gene TRBD1, 5 bases. The CDR3 covers 15 residues. CDR1 MNHEY and CDR2 SVGAGI come from the germline V gene. Trimming took 6 bases from V and 2 from J, leaving 11 bases between them. The CDR3 region has the DNA TGTGCCAGCAGGGAATCCAGGGCTGGGGCCAACGTCCTGACTTTC. It yields the protein CASRESRAGANVLTF.